This T cell receptor beta chain was found in a study of T-cell memory formation after mild COVID-19. General study results and limits: Researchers could not confirm that second-wave clones peaking on day 37 targeted SARS-CoV-2. Clones that contracted clustered mainly in CM and EM if CD4+ and in EMRA if CD8+. From day 15 to 85, contracting clones were balanced between CD4 and CD8, whereas later expanders leaned toward CD4+.

The CDR3 length is 14 residues. Per germline, CDR1 SGHKS and CDR2 YYEKEE (reference sequence). V was clipped by 4 bases and J by 6 bases, with 13 bases between them. Turning to this clonotype: Its antigen remains unknown.

TCRdb called the 5' RACE reads again in MiXCR, with one record for every CDR3 protein. There are more than 300,000 distinct CDR3 sequences in the sample; 20% to 25% occur only once, and roughly a fifth lies in the top ten. This clonotype was obtained from a man in his late teens or twenties who had mild COVID-19 (a few samples of this study predate the infection). Cell type and time point are not known. This sequence joins TRBV5-5 and TRBJ2-2, with D perhaps matching TRBD2 (6 bases). The material sequenced was PBMCs or a T cell subset sorted from them (not recorded which). The CDR3 bases are TGTGCCAGCAGCCCTTCCGGGGGAGCCGGGGAGCTGTTTTTT. Translating gives CASSPSGGAGELFF. Full variable domain (rest looked up from reference TRBV5-5 and TRBJ2-2): DAGVTQSPTHLIKTRGQQVTLRCSPISGHKSVSWYQQVLGQGPQFIFQYYEKEERGRGNFPDRFSARQFPNYSSELNVNALLLGDSALYLCASSPSGGAGELFFGEGSRLTVL.